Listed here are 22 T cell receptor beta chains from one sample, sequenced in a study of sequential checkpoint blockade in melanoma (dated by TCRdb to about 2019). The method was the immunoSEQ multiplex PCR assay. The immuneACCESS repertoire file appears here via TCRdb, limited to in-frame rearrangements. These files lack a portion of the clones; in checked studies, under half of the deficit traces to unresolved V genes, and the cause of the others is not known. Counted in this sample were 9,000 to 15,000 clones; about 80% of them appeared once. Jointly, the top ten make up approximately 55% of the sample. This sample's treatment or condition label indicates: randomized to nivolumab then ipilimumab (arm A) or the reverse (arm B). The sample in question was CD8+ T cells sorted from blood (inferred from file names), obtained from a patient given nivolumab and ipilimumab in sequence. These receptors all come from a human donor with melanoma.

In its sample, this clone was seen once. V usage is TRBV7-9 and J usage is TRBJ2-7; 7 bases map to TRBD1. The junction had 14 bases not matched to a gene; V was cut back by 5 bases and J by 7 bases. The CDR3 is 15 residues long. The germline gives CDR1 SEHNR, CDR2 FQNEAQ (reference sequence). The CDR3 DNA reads TGTGCCAGCAGCCGAGTAGGGGGCTCGACGGGGGAGCAGTACTTC. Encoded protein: CASSRVGGSTGEQYF. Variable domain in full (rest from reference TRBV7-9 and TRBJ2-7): DTGVSQNPRHKITKRGQNVTFRCDPISEHNRLYWYRQTLGQGPEFLTYFQNEAQLEKSRLLSDRFSAERPKGSFSTLEIQRTEQGDSAMYLCASSRVGGSTGEQYFGPGTRLTVT.

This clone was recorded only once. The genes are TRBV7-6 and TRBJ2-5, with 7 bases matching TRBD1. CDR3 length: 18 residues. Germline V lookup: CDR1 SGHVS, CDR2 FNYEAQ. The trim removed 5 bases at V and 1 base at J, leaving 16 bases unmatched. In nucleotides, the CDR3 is TGTGCCAGCAGCCCTCCGATAGTAAATGACAGGGTCCAAGAGACCCAGTACTTC. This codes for CASSPPIVNDRVQETQYF.

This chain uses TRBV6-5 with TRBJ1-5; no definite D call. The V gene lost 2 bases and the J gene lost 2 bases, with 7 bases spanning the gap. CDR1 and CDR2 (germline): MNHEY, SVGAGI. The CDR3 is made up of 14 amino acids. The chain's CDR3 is CASSYNPGNQPQHF. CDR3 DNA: TGTGCCAGCAGTTACAATCCTGGCAATCAGCCCCAGCATTTT.

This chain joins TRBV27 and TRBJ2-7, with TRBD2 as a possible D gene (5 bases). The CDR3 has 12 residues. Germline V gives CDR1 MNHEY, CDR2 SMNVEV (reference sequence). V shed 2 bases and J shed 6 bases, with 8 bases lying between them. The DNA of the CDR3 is TGTGCCAGCAGTTTAAGAGGGCGCGAGCAGTACTTC. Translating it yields CASSLRGREQYF.

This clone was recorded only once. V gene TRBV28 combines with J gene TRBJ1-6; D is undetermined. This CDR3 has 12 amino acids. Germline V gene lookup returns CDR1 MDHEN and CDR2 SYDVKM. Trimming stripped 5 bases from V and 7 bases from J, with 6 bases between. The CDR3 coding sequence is TGTGCCAGCAGTCGGAGAAATTCACCCCTCCACTTT. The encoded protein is CASSRRNSPLHF.

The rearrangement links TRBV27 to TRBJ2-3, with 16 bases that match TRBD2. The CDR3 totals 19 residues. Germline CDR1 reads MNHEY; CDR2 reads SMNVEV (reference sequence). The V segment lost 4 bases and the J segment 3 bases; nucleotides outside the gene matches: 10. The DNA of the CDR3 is TGTGCCAGCAGTTCAGTCGGGACTAGCGGGGGGGCGTGGACAGATACGCAGTATTTT. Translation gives CASSSVGTSGGAWTDTQYF.

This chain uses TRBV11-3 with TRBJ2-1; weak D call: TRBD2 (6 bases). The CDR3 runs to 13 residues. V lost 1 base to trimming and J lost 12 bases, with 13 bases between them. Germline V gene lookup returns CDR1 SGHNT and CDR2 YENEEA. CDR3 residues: CASSLGRGSPQFF. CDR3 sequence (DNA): TGTGCCAGCAGCTTAGGGCGGGGCTCCCCGCAGTTCTTC.

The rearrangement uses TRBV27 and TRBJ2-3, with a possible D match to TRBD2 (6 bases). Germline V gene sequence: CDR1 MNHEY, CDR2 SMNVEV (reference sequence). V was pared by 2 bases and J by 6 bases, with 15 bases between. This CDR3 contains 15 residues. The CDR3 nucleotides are TGTGCCAGCAGTTTAGCCGGGACTCCAACGGATACGCAGTATTTT. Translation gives CASSLAGTPTDTQYF.

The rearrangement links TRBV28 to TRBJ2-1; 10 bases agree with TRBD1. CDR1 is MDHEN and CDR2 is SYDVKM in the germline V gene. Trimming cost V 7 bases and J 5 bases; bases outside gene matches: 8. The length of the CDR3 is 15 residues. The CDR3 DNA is TGTGCCAGCAAAATGGGACAGGGGCGAAACAATGAGCAGTTCTTC. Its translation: CASKMGQGRNNEQFF.

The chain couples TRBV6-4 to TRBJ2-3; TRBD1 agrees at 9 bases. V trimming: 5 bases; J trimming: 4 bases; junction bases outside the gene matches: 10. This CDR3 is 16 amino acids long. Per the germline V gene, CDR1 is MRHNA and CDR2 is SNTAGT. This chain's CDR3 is CASSFTGGASADTQYF. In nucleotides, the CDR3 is TGTGCCAGCAGTTTCACAGGGGGCGCGTCCGCAGATACGCAGTATTTT.

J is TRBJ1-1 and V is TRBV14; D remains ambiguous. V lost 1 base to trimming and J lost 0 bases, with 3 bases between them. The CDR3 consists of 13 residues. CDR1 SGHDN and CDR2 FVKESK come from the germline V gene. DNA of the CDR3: TGTGCCAGCAGCCAAGCGGTGAACACTGAAGCTTTCTTT. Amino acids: CASSQAVNTEAFF.

The CDR3 sequence: CASSSPPGLAGDQETQYF. The CDR3 DNA sequence: TGTGCCAGCAGCTCCCCCCCGGGACTAGCGGGGGACCAAGAGACCCAGTACTTC. The chain uses TRBV7-9 and TRBJ2-5; TRBD2 agrees at 14 bases. Germline loops: CDR1 SEHNR, CDR2 FQNEAQ (reference sequence). V gave up 4 bases and J gave up 0 bases; unmatched junction bases: 7. The CDR3 is 18 amino acids. The full variable domain, rest sourced from reference TRBV7-9 and TRBJ2-5, is DTGVSQNPRHKITKRGQNVTFRCDPISEHNRLYWYRQTLGQGPEFLTYFQNEAQLEKSRLLSDRFSAERPKGSFSTLEIQRTEQGDSAMYLCASSSPPGLAGDQETQYFGPGTRLLVL.

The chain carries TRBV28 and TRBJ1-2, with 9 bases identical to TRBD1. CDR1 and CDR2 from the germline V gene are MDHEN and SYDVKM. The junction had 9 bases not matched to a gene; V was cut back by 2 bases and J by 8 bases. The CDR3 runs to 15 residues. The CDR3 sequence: CASSLTGTGRRGYTF. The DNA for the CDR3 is TGTGCCAGCAGTTTAACTGGGACAGGGCGGCGGGGCTACACCTTC.

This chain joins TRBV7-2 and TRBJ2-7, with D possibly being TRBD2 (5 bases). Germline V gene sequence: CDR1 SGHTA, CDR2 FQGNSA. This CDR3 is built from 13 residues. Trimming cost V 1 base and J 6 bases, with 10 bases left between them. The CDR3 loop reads CASSLGAGIEQYF. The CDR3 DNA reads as TGTGCCAGCAGCTTAGGAGCCGGGATCGAGCAGTACTTC.

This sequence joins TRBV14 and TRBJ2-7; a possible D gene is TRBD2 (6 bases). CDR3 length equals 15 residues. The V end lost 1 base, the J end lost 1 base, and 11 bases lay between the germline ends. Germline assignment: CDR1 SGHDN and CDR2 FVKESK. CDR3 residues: CASSQVVGGSYEQYF. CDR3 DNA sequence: TGTGCCAGCAGCCAAGTAGTCGGGGGTTCCTACGAGCAGTACTTC. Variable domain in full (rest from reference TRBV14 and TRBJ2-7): EAGVTQFPSHSVIEKGQTVTLRCDPISGHDNLYWYRRVMGKEIKFLLHFVKESKQDESGMPNNRFLAERTGGTYSTLKVQPAELEDSGVYFCASSQVVGGSYEQYFGPGTRLTVT.

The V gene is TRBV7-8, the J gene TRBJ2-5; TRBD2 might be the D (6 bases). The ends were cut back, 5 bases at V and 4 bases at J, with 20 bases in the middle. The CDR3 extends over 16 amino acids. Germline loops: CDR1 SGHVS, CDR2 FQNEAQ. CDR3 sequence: CASSPTRRREAETQYF. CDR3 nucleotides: TGTGCCAGCAGCCCCACCCGTCGCAGGGAGGCAGAGACCCAGTACTTC.

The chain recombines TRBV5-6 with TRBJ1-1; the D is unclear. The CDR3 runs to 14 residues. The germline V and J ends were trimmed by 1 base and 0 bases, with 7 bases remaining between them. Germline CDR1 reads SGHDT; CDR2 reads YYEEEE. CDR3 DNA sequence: TGTGCCAGCAGCTTGTTACACGTGAACACTGAAGCTTTCTTT. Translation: CASSLLHVNTEAFF.

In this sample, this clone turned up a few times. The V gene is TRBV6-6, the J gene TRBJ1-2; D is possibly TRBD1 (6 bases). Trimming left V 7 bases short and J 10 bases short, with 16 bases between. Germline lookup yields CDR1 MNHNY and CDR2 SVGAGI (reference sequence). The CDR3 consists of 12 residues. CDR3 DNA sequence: TGTGCCAGCAATAACGGGGGGCTAGACTACACCTTC. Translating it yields CASNNGGLDYTF.

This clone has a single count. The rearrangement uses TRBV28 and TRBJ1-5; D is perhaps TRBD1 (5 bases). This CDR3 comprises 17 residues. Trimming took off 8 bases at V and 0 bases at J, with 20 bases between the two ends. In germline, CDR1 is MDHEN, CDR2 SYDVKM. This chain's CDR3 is CASDEPAGIYSNQPQHF. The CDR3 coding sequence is TGTGCCAGCGACGAACCGGCAGGGATCTATAGCAATCAGCCCCAGCATTTT.

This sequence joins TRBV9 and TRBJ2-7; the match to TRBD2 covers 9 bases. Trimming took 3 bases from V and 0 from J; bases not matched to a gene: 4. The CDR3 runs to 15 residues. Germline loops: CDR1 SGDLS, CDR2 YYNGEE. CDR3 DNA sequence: TGTGCCAGCAGCGGAGCGGGGGGTAGCTCCTACGAGCAGTACTTC. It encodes CASSGAGGSSYEQYF.

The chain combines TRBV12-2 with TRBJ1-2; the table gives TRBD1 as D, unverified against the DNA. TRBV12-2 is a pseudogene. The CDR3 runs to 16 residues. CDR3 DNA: TGTGCAAGTCGCCCAACCAGAGCAGGGCTAGGCTATGGCTACACCTTC. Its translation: CASRPTRAGLGYGYTF.

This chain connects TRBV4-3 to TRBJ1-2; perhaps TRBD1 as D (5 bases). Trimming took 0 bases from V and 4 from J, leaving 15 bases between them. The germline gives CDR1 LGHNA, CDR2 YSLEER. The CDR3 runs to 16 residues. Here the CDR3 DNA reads TGCGCCAGCAGCCAAGACCAGACAGCCAGGGCCTATGGCTACACCTTC. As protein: CASSQDQTARAYGYTF.